These T cell receptor beta chains were read from a single sample in a study of T cell clones after liver transplantation. The protocol was immunoSEQ multiplex PCR, while the TCRdb copy is restricted to in-frame clones and leaves out a portion. The sample gives 68,000 or so clones, approximately 92% of which show up once; approximately 0.92% is in the top ten. The sample consisted of CD4+ T cells from blood, taken about 26 months after liver transplant. These receptors were taken from a human patient who received a liver transplant. Some T cells may be the graft donor's. The CDR3 runs from the conserved cysteine through the conserved F or W. D genes are given only for firm matches. Part of the rows lack a size; the others show once, few, many or a class for expanded clones.

v_gene: TRBV2
abundance: .
j_gene: TRBJ2-3
d_gene: TRBD2
CDR3nt: TGTGCCAGCGATAAGTCGGGCGGGAGGGCCGGAGATACGCAGTATTTT
CDR3aa: CASDKSGGRAGDTQYF

v_gene: TRBV11-3
abundance: .
j_gene: TRBJ2-3
d_gene: TRBD2
CDR3nt: TGTGCCAGCGGCACTAGCGGGCCCCGCACAGATACGCAGTATTTT
CDR3aa: CASGTSGPRTDTQYF

v_gene: TRBV19
abundance: .
j_gene: TRBJ1-1
d_gene: .
CDR3nt: TGTGCCAGTACTCTCGGGGGACACTCAAACACTGAAGCTTTCTTT
CDR3aa: CASTLGGHSNTEAFF

v_gene: TRBV4-1
abundance: .
j_gene: TRBJ1-5
d_gene: .
CDR3nt: TGCGCCAGCAGCCTAGACAGTCTCAATCAGCCCCAGCATTTT
CDR3aa: CASSLDSLNQPQHF

v_gene: TRBV29-1
abundance: .
j_gene: TRBJ1-1
d_gene: .
CDR3nt: TGCAGCGTTGACGACAGTGAAGCTTTCTTT
CDR3aa: CSVDDSEAFF

v_gene: TRBV9
abundance: .
j_gene: TRBJ1-2
d_gene: TRBD1
CDR3nt: TGTGCCAGCAGCTTACAGGGGGGCAGCCCGAACTATGGCTACACCTTC
CDR3aa: CASSLQGGSPNYGYTF

v_gene: TRBV7-8
abundance: .
j_gene: TRBJ1-5
d_gene: TRBD1
CDR3nt: TGTGCCAGCAGCCCCGCCGGACAGGCCCTTTCTAGACAGCCCCAGCATTTT
CDR3aa: CASSPAGQALSRQPQHF

v_gene: TRBV28
abundance: .
j_gene: TRBJ2-2
d_gene: .
CDR3nt: TGTGCCAGCAGTGCGGACGGAATCACCGGGGAGCTGTTTTTT
CDR3aa: CASSADGITGELFF

v_gene: TRBV4-2
abundance: .
j_gene: TRBJ2-7
d_gene: .
CDR3nt: TGTGCCAGCAGCCAGGCCGGGACAACAATCGACGAGCAGTACTTC
CDR3aa: CASSQAGTTIDEQYF

v_gene: TRBV6-6
abundance: .
j_gene: TRBJ1-5
d_gene: .
CDR3nt: TGTGCCAGCACAGTCGGCGGGGGGAACCATCAGCCCCAGCATTTT
CDR3aa: CASTVGGGNHQPQHF

v_gene: TRBV5-1
abundance: .
j_gene: TRBJ2-7
d_gene: TRBD1
CDR3nt: TGCGCCAGCAGCTTGGTGACCGGGACAGGGCGGGAGCAGTACTTC
CDR3aa: CASSLVTGTGREQYF

v_gene: TRBV19
abundance: .
j_gene: TRBJ2-7
d_gene: .
CDR3nt: TGTGCCAGTAGTATAGGCCAATCCTACGAGCAGTACTTC
CDR3aa: CASSIGQSYEQYF

v_gene: TRBV28
abundance: .
j_gene: TRBJ2-7
d_gene: TRBD1
CDR3nt: TGTGCCAGCAGTTTGGGGACAGCTGGGTACGAGCAGTACTTC
CDR3aa: CASSLGTAGYEQYF

v_gene: TRBV5-1
abundance: .
j_gene: TRBJ2-2
d_gene: .
CDR3nt: TGCGCCAGCAGCCTGATGGGGGTCCACACCGGGGAGCTGTTTTTT
CDR3aa: CASSLMGVHTGELFF

v_gene: TRBV5-8
abundance: .
j_gene: TRBJ2-7
d_gene: .
CDR3nt: TGTGCCAGCAGCATCATCCGACTGGGGGAGCAGTACTTC
CDR3aa: CASSIIRLGEQYF

v_gene: TRBV30
abundance: .
j_gene: TRBJ1-2
d_gene: TRBD1
CDR3nt: TGTGCCTGGAGATGGACAGGAGACTATGGCTACACCTTC
CDR3aa: CAWRWTGDYGYTF

v_gene: TRBV5-4
abundance: .
j_gene: TRBJ1-2
d_gene: .
CDR3nt: TGTGCCAGCAGCTTCCCCGCAGGAGGTCGGGGGGATGAGGGCTACACCTTC
CDR3aa: CASSFPAGGRGDEGYTF

v_gene: TRBV7-9
abundance: once
j_gene: TRBJ2-1
d_gene: .
CDR3nt: TGTGCCAGCAGCTTAGCGGGGGAAGGGAATGAGCAGTTCTTC
CDR3aa: CASSLAGEGNEQFF

v_gene: TRBV9
abundance: .
j_gene: TRBJ1-2
d_gene: TRBD1
CDR3nt: TGTGCCAGCAGCCTAAGACAGGGAAGTTACTATGGCTACACCTTC
CDR3aa: CASSLRQGSYYGYTF

v_gene: TRBV4-2
abundance: .
j_gene: TRBJ2-3
d_gene: TRBD1
CDR3nt: TGTGCCAGCAGCCAAGAAACCTCGGACAGGGTTGGAGATACGCAGTATTTT
CDR3aa: CASSQETSDRVGDTQYF

v_gene: TRBV11-3
abundance: .
j_gene: TRBJ1-2
d_gene: TRBD1
CDR3nt: TGTGCCAGCAGCTTAGATCTCAGGGGGCGTGGAGGGAACTATGGCTACACCTTC
CDR3aa: CASSLDLRGRGGNYGYTF

v_gene: TRBV19
abundance: .
j_gene: TRBJ2-3
d_gene: TRBD2
CDR3nt: TGTGCCAGTAGTATACGGGAGGGCCTCACAGATACGCAGTATTTT
CDR3aa: CASSIREGLTDTQYF

v_gene: TRBV2
abundance: .
j_gene: TRBJ2-5
d_gene: .
CDR3nt: TGTGCCAGCAGTGAAAGCGAGGAGACCCAGTACTTC
CDR3aa: CASSESEETQYF

v_gene: TRBV4-2
abundance: .
j_gene: TRBJ2-7
d_gene: .
CDR3nt: TGTGCCAGCAGCATAGAGGAGGGGCGCTACGAGCAGTACTTC
CDR3aa: CASSIEEGRYEQYF

v_gene: TRBV9
abundance: .
j_gene: TRBJ2-7
d_gene: .
CDR3nt: TGTGCCAGCAGCGTAGAACTCAGGGGGGACGAGCAGTACTTC
CDR3aa: CASSVELRGDEQYF

v_gene: TRBV27
abundance: .
j_gene: TRBJ2-5
d_gene: .
CDR3nt: TGTGCCAGCAGTCGGACCCAAGTCGAGGGGACCCAGTACTTC
CDR3aa: CASSRTQVEGTQYF

v_gene: TRBV11-3
abundance: once
j_gene: TRBJ2-7
d_gene: .
CDR3nt: TGTGCCAGCAGCTTCTGGGAAGGGGACGAGCAGTACTTC
CDR3aa: CASSFWEGDEQYF

v_gene: TRBV21-1
abundance: .
j_gene: TRBJ2-7
d_gene: .
CDR3nt: TGTGCCAGCAGCAAAACTCTCTGCCGACAGTATTGCTACGAGCAGTACTTC
CDR3aa: CASSKTLCRQYCYEQYF

v_gene: TRBV5-1
abundance: .
j_gene: TRBJ2-1
d_gene: .
CDR3nt: TGCGCCAGCAGCGCGACAAACAATGAGCAGTTCTTC
CDR3aa: CASSATNNEQFF

v_gene: TRBV28
abundance: .
j_gene: TRBJ2-6
d_gene: .
CDR3nt: TGTGCCAGCAGTTTTCGGCGGTTTCCCTCTGGGGCCAACGTCCTGACTTTC
CDR3aa: CASSFRRFPSGANVLTF

v_gene: TRBV5-1
abundance: .
j_gene: TRBJ2-3
d_gene: .
CDR3nt: TGCGCCAGCAGCTTGGGCGGGAAGGCAGATACGCAGTATTTT
CDR3aa: CASSLGGKADTQYF